The 30 T cell receptor beta chains below all came from one sample that was sequenced in a study of cytomegalovirus exposure and HLA in healthy donors (TCRdb year 2017). Library construction relied on the immunoSEQ multiplex PCR assay. For the multiplex PCR, a mixture combining 60 forward primers for TCR Vbeta segments and 13 reverse primers for TCR Jbeta segments was used. TCRdb took over this immuneACCESS table, retaining in-frame rearrangements with V and J assigned. Such tables are incomplete; in checked studies, under half of the missing clones stem from an unresolved V gene, and the remainder is unexplained. This sample holds fewer than 100,000 clones; nearly 80% were observed only once. Together, the top ten hold 4.5% to 7% of the sample. Sequencing was carried out using PBMCs. Receptors originate from a female donor in good health and CMV-seronegative.

The chain uses TRBV7-2 and TRBJ2-6; 7 positions agree with TRBD1. The junction had 7 bases not matched to a gene; V was cut back by 5 bases and J by 0 bases. CDR3 length equals 17 residues. Per the germline V gene, CDR1 is SGHTA and CDR2 is FQGNSA. As DNA, the CDR3 is TGTGCCAGCAGCAGACCGGGACAGAGCTCTGGGGCCAACGTCCTGACTTTC. Its protein is CASSRPGQSSGANVLTF.

The rearrangement uses TRBV5-6 and TRBJ1-5, with D possibly TRBD1 on 5 matching bases. The CDR3 has 15 residues. The V gene's germline CDR1 is SGHDT and CDR2 YYEEEE. V was pared by 2 bases and J by 1 base, with 10 bases between. The CDR3 reads CASSFHGGSNQPQHF. CDR3 nucleotide sequence: TGTGCCAGCAGCTTCCACGGGGGGAGCAATCAGCCCCAGCATTTT.

This chain links TRBV28 with TRBJ2-7, with D maybe TRBD2 (6 bases). Trimming removed 5 bases from V and 3 bases from J, with 17 bases in between. Germline V CDR1 and CDR2: MDHEN, SYDVKM. The CDR3 is 15 residues long. Written as DNA, the CDR3 is TGTGCCAGCAGTACCCCCCGGGGGTTGAACTACGAGCAGTACTTC. Its protein is CASSTPRGLNYEQYF.

V usage is TRBV27 and J usage is TRBJ1-2; TRBD1 matches 7 bases. There are 15 residues in the CDR3. The germline CDR1 and CDR2 sequences are MNHEY and SMNVEV (reference sequence). J was trimmed by 1 base and V by 6 bases; bases with no gene match: 8. The CDR3 protein is CASRPEDRFNYGYTF. For the CDR3, the DNA is TGTGCCAGCAGACCGGAGGACAGGTTTAACTATGGCTACACCTTC.

V gene TRBV28 combines with J gene TRBJ2-1; 9 bases align to TRBD2. This CDR3 is 17 amino acids long. Germline values: CDR1 MDHEN, CDR2 SYDVKM. V gave up 3 bases and J gave up 5 bases; unmatched junction bases: 11. Here the CDR3 DNA reads TGTGCCAGCAGTTTCCCTCCGGGACTAGCAATAGACAATGAGCAGTTCTTC. This encodes CASSFPPGLAIDNEQFF.

As DNA, the CDR3 is TGTGCCAGCAGCCCCGGGACAGGGACAAATGAAAAACTGTTTTTT. Translating it yields CASSPGTGTNEKLFF. This rearrangement joins TRBV6-5 to TRBJ1-4, with 9 bases that match TRBD1. Per the germline V gene, CDR1 is MNHEY and CDR2 is SVGAGI. This CDR3 region has 15 residues. The J segment lost 5 bases and the V segment lost 6 bases, leaving 7 bases of the junction unmatched.

V is TRBV5-1 and J is TRBJ2-2, with 7 bases identical to TRBD1. The CDR3 contains 15 residues. V trimming: 3 bases; J trimming: 3 bases; junction bases outside the gene matches: 5. Per the germline V gene, CDR1 is SGHRS and CDR2 is YFSETQ. CDR3 sequence: CASSSLQGYTGELFF. The CDR3 nucleotides read TGCGCCAGCAGCTCCCTACAGGGGTACACCGGGGAGCTGTTTTTT.

The chain links TRBV10-2 to TRBJ2-5; D perhaps matches TRBD2 (6 bases). The CDR3 length is 15 residues. Germline CDR1 is WSHSY and CDR2 is SAAADI. V was pared by 4 bases and J by 0 bases, with 12 bases between. CDR3 sequence reads: CASSGGRGYQETQYF. CDR3 DNA sequence: TGCGCCAGCAGTGGAGGACGGGGGTACCAAGAGACCCAGTACTTC.

CDR3 loop: CASSARGWETQYF. DNA for the CDR3: TGTGCCAGCAGCGCTAGAGGTTGGGAGACCCAGTACTTC. This chain joins TRBV7-3 and TRBJ2-5; D ambiguous. In germline, CDR1 is SGHTA, CDR2 FQGTGA. Trimming left V 5 bases short and J 5 bases short, with 12 bases between. CDR3 length: 13 amino acids. Together with reference TRBV7-3 and TRBJ2-5, the CDR3 gives the full variable domain: GAGVSQTPSNKVTEKGKYVELRCDPISGHTALYWYRQSLGQGPEFLIYFQGTGAADDSGLPNDRFFAVRPEGSVSTLKIQRTERGDSAVYLCASSARGWETQYFGPGTRLLVL.

V is TRBV5-1 and J is TRBJ2-2, with a possible D match to TRBD1 (5 bases). Germline V gene sequence: CDR1 SGHRS, CDR2 YFSETQ. This CDR3 is 14 amino acids long. V lost 0 bases, J lost 4 bases, and 7 bases lay in between. CDR3 sequence: CASSLDRSTGELFF. The CDR3 nucleotides are TGCGCCAGCAGCTTGGACAGGTCCACCGGGGAGCTGTTTTTT. The whole variable domain, filled in from reference TRBV5-1 and TRBJ2-2, reads KAGVTQTPRYLIKTRGQQVTLSCSPISGHRSVSWYQQTPGQGLQFLFEYFSETQRNKGNFPGRFSGRQFSNSRSEMNVSTLELGDSALYLCASSLDRSTGELFFGEGSRLTVL.

V gene TRBV12-1 combines with J gene TRBJ2-3; whether TRBD2, the table's D call, matches the DNA was not checked. TRBV12-1 is a recognized pseudogene. The CDR3 consists of 12 residues. The CDR3, as DNA: TGTGCCAGCAGCACTACCACAGATACGCAGTATTTT. Translating gives CASSTTTDTQYF.

V gene TRBV10-3 combines with J gene TRBJ1-2; D gene ambiguous. V was trimmed by 2 bases and J by 3 bases, leaving 4 bases between them. Looked up from germline, CDR1 is ENHRY and CDR2 is SYGVKD. CDR3 length: 12 amino acids. The CDR3 DNA reads TGTGCCATCAGTGAGACGGACTATGGCTACACCTTC. Protein product: CAISETDYGYTF.

The V and J genes are TRBV11-2 and TRBJ2-1; 9 positions match TRBD1. Germline V gene lookup returns CDR1 SGHAT and CDR2 FQNNGV. The V segment lost 6 bases and the J segment 7 bases; nucleotides outside the gene matches: 10. This CDR3 spans 15 amino acids. The CDR3 DNA reads TGTGCCAGCAGAACAGGGGGCGCGCCATTAAATGAGCAGTTCTTC. Its translation is CASRTGGAPLNEQFF.

The chain has TRBV5-1 and TRBJ2-1, with 8 bases matching TRBD2. CDR1 and CDR2 (germline): SGHRS, YFSETQ. This CDR3 region has 15 residues. The ends lost 4 bases at V and 2 bases at J; junction bases unmatched: 5. CDR3 amino acids: CASSPREGPYNEQFF. As DNA, the CDR3 is TGCGCCAGCAGCCCCCGGGAGGGCCCCTACAATGAGCAGTTCTTC.

V and J are TRBV7-8 and TRBJ2-5, with 12 bases matching TRBD2. The CDR3 consists of 16 residues. The germline gives CDR1 SGHVS, CDR2 FQNEAQ. Germline trimming cut 7 bases from V and 4 bases from J; bases unmatched to any gene: 10. CDR3 DNA: TGTGCCAGCACCCCCGGACTAGCGGGAACGGGAGAGACCCAGTACTTC. Amino acids: CASTPGLAGTGETQYF.

The chain employs TRBV6-5 and TRBJ2-7, with TRBD2 matching over 7 bases. The V gene's germline CDR1 is MNHEY and CDR2 SVGAGI. V lost 6 bases to trimming and J lost 1 base; unmatched junction nucleotides: 9. This CDR3 has 15 amino acids. CDR3 residues: CASRPGLAGSYEQYF. DNA for the CDR3: TGTGCCAGCAGGCCCGGCTTAGCGGGTTCCTACGAGCAGTACTTC.

This clone occurred a few times. CDR3 sequence reads: CASSRSSRTGVTEAFF. In nucleotides, the CDR3 is TGCGCCAGCAGCCGAAGTTCCCGGACGGGGGTGACTGAAGCTTTCTTT. The chain employs TRBV4-3 and TRBJ1-1; maybe TRBD1 (5 bases). This CDR3 comprises 16 residues. V was pared by 4 bases and J by 5 bases, with 20 bases between. CDR1 is LGHNA and CDR2 is YSLEER in the germline V gene.

The rearrangement joins TRBV29-1 to TRBJ2-2; D gene uncertain. This CDR3 region has 12 residues. Germline CDR1 is SQVTM and CDR2 is ANQGSEA. V was pared by 4 bases and J by 4 bases, with 7 bases between. DNA for the CDR3: TGCAGCGTTGGGAGAGGCACCGGGGAGCTGTTTTTT. Translated, it gives CSVGRGTGELFF.

The V and J genes are TRBV5-6 and TRBJ2-7; TRBD2 agrees at 12 bases. The trim removed 0 bases at V and 5 bases at J, leaving 9 bases unmatched. The V gene's germline CDR1 is SGHDT and CDR2 YYEEEE. The CDR3 covers 17 residues. In DNA form, the CDR3 reads TGTGCCAGCAGCTTGGGTTCTAGCGGGGGGGCCTTCCACGAGCAGTACTTC. This gives the protein CASSLGSSGGAFHEQYF.

The sample holds one count of this clone. The gene calls are TRBV25-1 and TRBJ2-2; 8 bases fit TRBD2. Germline CDR1 and CDR2: MGHDK and SYGVNS. The junction had 14 bases not matched to a gene; V was cut back by 6 bases and J by 5 bases. This CDR3 is 17 amino acids long. Here the CDR3 DNA reads TGTGCCAGCAGACCCTTGGAGCGGGAGATAAGGACCGGGGAGCTGTTTTTT. This translates into CASRPLEREIRTGELFF.

The gene calls are TRBV6-4 and TRBJ2-1, with TRBD1 matching over 8 bases. The V and J ends lost 4 bases and 3 bases, in that order; junction bases with no gene match: 2. Looked up from germline, CDR1 is MRHNA and CDR2 is SNTAGT. The CDR3 runs 14 residues. The CDR3 bases are TGTGCCAGCAGTGTTACAGGGGGCTACAATGAGCAGTTCTTC. Its protein is CASSVTGGYNEQFF.

This clone has a single count. The gene calls are TRBV5-8 and TRBJ2-3; 15 positions agree with TRBD2. CDR1 and CDR2 (germline): SGHTS, YDEGEE. The CDR3 has 15 residues. The V gene end was trimmed by 4 bases and the J gene end by 7 bases; junction bases not matched to a gene: 4. The CDR3 nucleotides are TGTGCCAGCAGCGGACTAGCGGGGGGGCATAATACGCAGTATTTT. Translation: CASSGLAGGHNTQYF.

The V call is TRBV5-4, the J call TRBJ2-1, with 10 nucleotides matching TRBD1. Germline V gene data show CDR1 as SGHNT and CDR2 as YYREEE (reference sequence). The V segment lost 4 bases and the J segment 7 bases; nucleotides outside the gene matches: 8. The CDR3 runs 15 residues. The CDR3 nucleotides are TGTGCCAGCAGCGCCGACAGGGGGCGACTGAATGAGCAGTTCTTC. Protein product: CASSADRGRLNEQFF.

The chain has TRBV29-1 and TRBJ2-5; the match to TRBD2 covers 9 bases. Germline V gives CDR1 SQVTM, CDR2 ANQGSEA. V lost 6 bases and J lost 5; bases outside the gene matches: 7. This CDR3 has 13 amino acids. The CDR3 region is CSVEGLARETQYF. CDR3 in DNA: TGCAGCGTCGAGGGACTAGCTCGCGAGACCCAGTACTTC.

The chain links TRBV28 to TRBJ2-7, with 15 bases aligning to TRBD2. V trimming: 8 bases; J trimming: 7 bases; junction bases outside the gene matches: 9. The CDR3 sequence is 15 residues long. Germline V gene data show CDR1 as MDHEN and CDR2 as SYDVKM. The chain's CDR3 is CASLRTSGRESEQYF. CDR3 DNA: TGTGCCAGCCTACGGACTAGCGGGAGGGAATCTGAGCAGTACTTC.

In DNA form, the CDR3 reads TGCGCCAGCAGCTTTCGGACGGGAGTGCACGAGCAGTACTTC. Translation gives CASSFRTGVHEQYF. J is TRBJ2-7 and V is TRBV5-1, with D tentatively TRBD2 (6 bases). The CDR3 spans 14 residues. CDR1 SGHRS and CDR2 YFSETQ come from the germline V gene. Deletions cut 2 bases from V and 5 bases from J, with 14 bases between.

This chain uses TRBV4-2 with TRBJ2-7, with 9 bases aligning to TRBD2. The CDR3 extends over 17 amino acids. Trimming at V came to 0 bases and at J to 2 bases, leaving 8 bases not matched to a gene. The germline gives CDR1 LGHNA, CDR2 YNFKEQ. This chain's CDR3 is CASSQDQSGGNTYEQYF. CDR3 DNA sequence: TGTGCCAGCAGCCAAGATCAGAGCGGGGGGAACACCTACGAGCAGTACTTC.

The chain joins TRBV30 to TRBJ1-4, with D maybe TRBD1 (5 bases). Deletions cut 0 bases from V and 4 bases from J, with 12 bases between. The CDR3 is 15 amino acids. Germline V lookup: CDR1 GTSNPN, CDR2 SVGIG (reference sequence). This CDR3 reads CAWSVVGGVNEKLFF. DNA of the CDR3: TGTGCCTGGAGTGTAGTTGGGGGGGTTAATGAAAAACTGTTTTTT.

The chain uses TRBV2 and TRBJ1-4; D unclear. Trimming took 7 bases from V and 4 from J, leaving 7 bases between them. CDR3 size: 12 residues. Germline V gene data show CDR1 as SNHLY and CDR2 as FYNNEI. The CDR3 reads CASKQYNEKLFF. The CDR3 DNA reads TGTGCCAGCAAACAGTATAATGAAAAACTGTTTTTT.

The V call is TRBV27, the J call TRBJ2-2; possibly TRBD1 for D (6 bases). Germline V gives CDR1 MNHEY, CDR2 SMNVEV (reference sequence). V shed 3 bases and J shed 5 bases, with 19 bases lying between them. The CDR3 totals 17 residues. Here the CDR3 DNA reads TGTGCCAGCAGTTTGCCACAGTCCAGGGGCAGGACCGGGGAGCTGTTTTTT. Encoded protein: CASSLPQSRGRTGELFF.